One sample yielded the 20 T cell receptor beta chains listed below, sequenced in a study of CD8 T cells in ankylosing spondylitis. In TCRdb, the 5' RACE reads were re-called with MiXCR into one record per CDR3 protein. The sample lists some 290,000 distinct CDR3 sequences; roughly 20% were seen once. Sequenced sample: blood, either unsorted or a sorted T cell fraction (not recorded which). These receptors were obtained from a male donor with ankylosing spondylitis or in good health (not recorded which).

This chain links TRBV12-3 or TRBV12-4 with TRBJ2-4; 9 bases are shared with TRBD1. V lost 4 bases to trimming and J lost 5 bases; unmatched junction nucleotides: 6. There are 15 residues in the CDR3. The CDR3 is CASSSGTGFQNIQYF. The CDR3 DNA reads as TGTGCCAGCAGTTCCGGGACAGGGTTTCAAAACATTCAGTACTTC.

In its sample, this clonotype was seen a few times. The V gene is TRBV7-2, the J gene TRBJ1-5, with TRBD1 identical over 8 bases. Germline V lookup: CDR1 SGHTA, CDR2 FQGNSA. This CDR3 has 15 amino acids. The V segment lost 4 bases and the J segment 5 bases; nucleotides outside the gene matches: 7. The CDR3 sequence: CASSSGQGAHQPQHF. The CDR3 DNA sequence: TGTGCCAGCAGCTCTGGGCAGGGGGCACATCAGCCCCAGCATTTT.

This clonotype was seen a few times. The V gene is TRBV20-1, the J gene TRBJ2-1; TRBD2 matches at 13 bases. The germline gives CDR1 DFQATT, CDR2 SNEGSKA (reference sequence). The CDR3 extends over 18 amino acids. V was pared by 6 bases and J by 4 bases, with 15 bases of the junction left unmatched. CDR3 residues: CSALIRTSGRAQYNEQFF. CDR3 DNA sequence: TGCAGTGCCCTAATCCGTACTAGCGGGAGGGCCCAATACAATGAGCAGTTCTTC.

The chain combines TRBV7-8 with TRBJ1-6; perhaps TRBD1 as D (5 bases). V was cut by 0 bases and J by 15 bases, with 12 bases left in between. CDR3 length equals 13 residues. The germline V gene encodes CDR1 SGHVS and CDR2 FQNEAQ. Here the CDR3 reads CASSLAGQPSLHF. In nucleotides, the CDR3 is TGTGCCAGCAGCTTAGCGGGGCAGCCCAGCCTCCACTTT.

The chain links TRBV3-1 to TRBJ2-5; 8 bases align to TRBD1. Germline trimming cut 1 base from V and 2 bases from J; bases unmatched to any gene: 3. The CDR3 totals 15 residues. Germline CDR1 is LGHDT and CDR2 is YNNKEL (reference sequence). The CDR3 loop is CASSQAGTGQETQYF. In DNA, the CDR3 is TGTGCCAGCAGCCAAGCCGGGACAGGACAAGAGACCCAGTACTTC.

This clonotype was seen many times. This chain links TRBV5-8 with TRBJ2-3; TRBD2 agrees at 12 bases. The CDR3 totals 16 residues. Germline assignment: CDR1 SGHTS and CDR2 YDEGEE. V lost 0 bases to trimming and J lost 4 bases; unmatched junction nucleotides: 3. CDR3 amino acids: CASSLGLAGDADTQYF. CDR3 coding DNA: TGTGCCAGCAGCTTGGGACTAGCGGGGGACGCAGATACGCAGTATTTT.

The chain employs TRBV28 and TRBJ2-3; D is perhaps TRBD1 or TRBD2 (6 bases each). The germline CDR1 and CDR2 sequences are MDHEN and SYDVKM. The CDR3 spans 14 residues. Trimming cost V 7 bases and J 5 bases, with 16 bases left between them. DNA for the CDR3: TGTGCCAGCACAGGTGGGGGGCAGGTAGATACGCAGTATTTT. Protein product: CASTGGGQVDTQYF.

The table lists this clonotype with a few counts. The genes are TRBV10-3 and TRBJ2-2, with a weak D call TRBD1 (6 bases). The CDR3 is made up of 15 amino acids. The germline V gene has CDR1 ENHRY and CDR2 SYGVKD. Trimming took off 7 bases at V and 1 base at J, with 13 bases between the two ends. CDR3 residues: CAITDDRQNTGELFF. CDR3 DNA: TGTGCCATCACCGACGACAGGCAGAACACCGGGGAGCTGTTTTTT.

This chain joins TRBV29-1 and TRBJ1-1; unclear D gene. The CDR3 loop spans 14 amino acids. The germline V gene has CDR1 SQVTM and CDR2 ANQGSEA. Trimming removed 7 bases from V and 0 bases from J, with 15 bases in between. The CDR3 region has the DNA TGCAGCGCCCAAGTCATGGGGATGAACACTGAAGCTTTCTTT. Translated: CSAQVMGMNTEAFF.

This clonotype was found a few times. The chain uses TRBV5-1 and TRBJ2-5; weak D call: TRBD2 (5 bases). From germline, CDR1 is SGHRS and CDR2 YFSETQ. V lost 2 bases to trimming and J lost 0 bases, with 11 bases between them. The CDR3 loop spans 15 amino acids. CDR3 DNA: TGCGCCAGCAGCTTCGAGGGCAGGTACCAAGAGACCCAGTACTTC. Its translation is CASSFEGRYQETQYF.

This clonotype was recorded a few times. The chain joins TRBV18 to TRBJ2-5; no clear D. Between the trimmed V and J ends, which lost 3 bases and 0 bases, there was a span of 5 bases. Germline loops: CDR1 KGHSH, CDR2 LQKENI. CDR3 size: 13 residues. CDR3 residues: CASSPLHQETQYF. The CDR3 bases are TGTGCCAGCTCACCTCTACACCAAGAGACCCAGTACTTC.

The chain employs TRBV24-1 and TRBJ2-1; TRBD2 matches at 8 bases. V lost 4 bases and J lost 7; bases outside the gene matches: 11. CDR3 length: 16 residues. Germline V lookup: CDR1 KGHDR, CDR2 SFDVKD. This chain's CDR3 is CATSETGRIAGNEQFF. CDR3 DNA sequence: TGTGCCACCAGTGAAACAGGTCGGATAGCGGGAAATGAGCAGTTCTTC.

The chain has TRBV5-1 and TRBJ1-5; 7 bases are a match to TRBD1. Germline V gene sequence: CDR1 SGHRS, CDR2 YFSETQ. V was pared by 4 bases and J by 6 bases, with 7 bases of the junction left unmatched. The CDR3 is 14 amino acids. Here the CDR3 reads CASSPTGTSQPQHF. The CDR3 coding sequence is TGCGCCAGCAGCCCGACAGGGACCAGTCAGCCCCAGCATTTT.

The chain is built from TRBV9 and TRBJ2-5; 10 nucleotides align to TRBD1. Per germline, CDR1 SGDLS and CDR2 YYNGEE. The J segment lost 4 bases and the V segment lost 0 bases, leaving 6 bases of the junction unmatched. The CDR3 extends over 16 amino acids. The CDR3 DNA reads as TGTGCCAGCAGCGTAGAGACAGGGGGCTCTCTAGAGACCCAGTACTTC. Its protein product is CASSVETGGSLETQYF. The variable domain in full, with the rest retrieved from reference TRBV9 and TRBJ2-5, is DSGVTQTPKHLITATGQRVTLRCSPRSGDLSVYWYQQSLDQGLQFLIQYYNGEERAKGNILERFSAQQFPDLHSELNLSSLELGDSALYFCASSVETGGSLETQYFGPGTRLLVL.

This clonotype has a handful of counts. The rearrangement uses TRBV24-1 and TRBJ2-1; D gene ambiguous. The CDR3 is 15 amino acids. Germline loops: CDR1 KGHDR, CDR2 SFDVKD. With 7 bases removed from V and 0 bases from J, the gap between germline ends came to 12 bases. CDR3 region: CATRKDSLSYNEQFF. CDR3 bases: TGTGCCACCAGGAAAGACTCCCTCTCCTACAATGAGCAGTTCTTC.

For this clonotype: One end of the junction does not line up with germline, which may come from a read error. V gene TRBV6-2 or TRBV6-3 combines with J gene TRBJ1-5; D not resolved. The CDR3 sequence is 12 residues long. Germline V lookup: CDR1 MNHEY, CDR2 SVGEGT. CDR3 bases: TGTGCCAGCAGTTACAGAAATCAGCCCCGGCATTTT. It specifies CASSYRNQPRHF.

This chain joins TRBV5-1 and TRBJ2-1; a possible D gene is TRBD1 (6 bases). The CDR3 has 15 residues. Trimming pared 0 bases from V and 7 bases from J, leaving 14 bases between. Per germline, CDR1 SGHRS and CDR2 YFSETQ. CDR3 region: CASSLDVGARNEQFF. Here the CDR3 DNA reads TGCGCCAGCAGCTTGGACGTGGGGGCCAGGAATGAGCAGTTCTTC.

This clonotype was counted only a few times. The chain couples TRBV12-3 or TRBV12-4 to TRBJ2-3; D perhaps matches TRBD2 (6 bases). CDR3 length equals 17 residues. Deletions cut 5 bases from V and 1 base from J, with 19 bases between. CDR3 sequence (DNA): TGTGCCAGCAGTCCTTCACCGGGGGTGCGCGGCACAGATACGCAGTATTTT. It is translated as CASSPSPGVRGTDTQYF.

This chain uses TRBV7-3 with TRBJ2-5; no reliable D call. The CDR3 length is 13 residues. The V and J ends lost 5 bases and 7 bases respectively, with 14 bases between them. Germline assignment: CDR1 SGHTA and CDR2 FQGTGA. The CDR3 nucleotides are TGTGCCAGCAGCCCCGGATCAGAGGCGACCCAGTACTTC. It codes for CASSPGSEATQYF. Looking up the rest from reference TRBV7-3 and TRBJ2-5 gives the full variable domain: GAGVSQTPSNKVTEKGKYVELRCDPISGHTALYWYRQSLGQGPEFLIYFQGTGAADDSGLPNDRFFAVRPEGSVSTLKIQRTERGDSAVYLCASSPGSEATQYFGPGTRLLVL.

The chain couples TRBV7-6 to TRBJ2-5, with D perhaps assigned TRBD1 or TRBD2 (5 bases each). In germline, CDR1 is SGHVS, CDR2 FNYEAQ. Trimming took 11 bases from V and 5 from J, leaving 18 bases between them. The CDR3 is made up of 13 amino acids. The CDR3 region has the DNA TGTGCCGTTGGGGGTCGCTCGCGGGAGACCCAGTACTTC. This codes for CAVGGRSRETQYF.